This entry lists 24 T cell receptor beta chains sequenced from one sample in a study of cytomegalovirus exposure and HLA in healthy donors. Primers included in the PCR were 60 Vbeta and 13 Jbeta primers. Sequencing used immunoSEQ multiplex PCR; TCRdb keeps in-frame clones, though not all of them. The profile covers under 100,000 clones, with just under 70% appearing a single time and more than 12% taken by the ten largest. The sample comprised PBMCs. Receptors originate from a woman aged 45-65 years in good health and CMV-seropositive.

In its sample, this clone was seen a few times. In DNA, the CDR3 is TGTGCCAGCACTCCTAGCGGGATCAATGAGCAGTTCTTC. As protein: CASTPSGINEQFF. V and J are TRBV2 and TRBJ2-1; 9 nucleotides match TRBD2. The V gene end was trimmed by 7 bases and the J gene end by 6 bases; junction bases not matched to a gene: 4. The germline gives CDR1 SNHLY, CDR2 FYNNEI. The CDR3 spans 13 residues.

The chain has TRBV7-9 and TRBJ2-7; perhaps TRBD2 as D (5 bases). V was clipped by 3 bases and J by 2 bases, with 5 bases between them. This CDR3 is 12 amino acids long. CDR1 and CDR2 (germline): SEHNR, FQNEAQ (reference sequence). The DNA for the CDR3 is TGTGCCAGCAGCTTCGGGACCTACGAGCAGTACTTC. Translated: CASSFGTYEQYF. Full variable domain (rest looked up from reference TRBV7-9 and TRBJ2-7): DTGVSQNPRHKITKRGQNVTFRCDPISEHNRLYWYRQTLGQGPEFLTYFQNEAQLEKSRLLSDRFSAERPKGSFSTLEIQRTEQGDSAMYLCASSFGTYEQYFGPGTRLTVT.

This chain joins TRBV28 and TRBJ2-7, with TRBD2 identical over 10 bases. The CDR3 sequence is 15 residues long. With V trimmed by 4 bases and J by 4 bases, 7 bases remained unmatched. Germline CDR1 is MDHEN and CDR2 is SYDVKM. For the CDR3, the DNA is TGTGCCAGCAGTTATCCTAGCGGGAGAAGGTACGAGCAGTACTTC. It specifies CASSYPSGRRYEQYF.

Only a few counts were recorded for this clone. The V and J genes are TRBV27 and TRBJ1-5; no clear D gene. The CDR3 spans 14 residues. Germline loops: CDR1 MNHEY, CDR2 SMNVEV (reference sequence). Trimming cost V 2 bases and J 2 bases, with 7 bases left between them. CDR3 protein: CASSLTGGNQPQHF. The CDR3, as DNA: TGTGCCAGCAGTTTAACCGGTGGCAATCAGCCCCAGCATTTT.

The J gene is TRBJ2-1, the V gene TRBV6-5; 13 positions agree with TRBD2. The CDR3 extends over 16 amino acids. Germline values: CDR1 MNHEY, CDR2 SVGAGI. The V segment lost 0 bases and the J segment 8 bases; nucleotides outside the gene matches: 4. DNA for the CDR3: TGTGCCAGCAGTTACTCAGGACTAGCGGGAGTCTATGAGCAGTTCTTC. Its translation: CASSYSGLAGVYEQFF.

This chain connects TRBV27 to TRBJ2-1; TRBD2 agrees at 7 bases. The J segment lost 0 bases and the V segment lost 5 bases, leaving 10 bases of the junction unmatched. The CDR3 runs 17 residues. CDR1 is MNHEY, CDR2 SMNVEV, per germline (reference sequence). The CDR3 bases are TGTGCCAGCAGTCCTATAGCGGGTGGGAGCTCCTACAATGAGCAGTTCTTC. This translates into CASSPIAGGSSYNEQFF.

This sequence joins TRBV10-3 and TRBJ1-5; D not certain. In germline, CDR1 is ENHRY, CDR2 SYGVKD. The V end was cut by 0 bases, the J end by 7 bases, with 13 bases between. The CDR3 runs to 15 residues. In nucleotides, the CDR3 is TGTGCCATCAGTGAGTCGGCGGAGCCTTGGCAGCCCCAGCATTTT. Translating it yields CAISESAEPWQPQHF.

This clone has a handful of counts. The chain is built from TRBV6-1 and TRBJ2-7; 9 bases are shared with TRBD2. CDR3 length: 15 amino acids. From germline, CDR1 is MNHNS and CDR2 SASEGT. V trimming: 1 base; J trimming: 3 bases; junction bases outside the gene matches: 4. In nucleotides, the CDR3 is TGTGCCAGCAGTGAAGGACTAGCGGTAGTCTACGAGCAGTACTTC. This encodes CASSEGLAVVYEQYF.

A note on this clone: Sequence at one end of the junction differs from germline and may be a read error. The chain recombines TRBV7-9 with TRBJ2-2; possibly TRBD1 for D (6 bases). Germline V gives CDR1 SEHNR, CDR2 FQNEAQ (reference sequence). The CDR3 is 15 residues long. The CDR3 DNA reads TGTTCCAGCCGCGCCGGGACATTGAACACCGGGGAGCTGTTTTTT. Translating gives CSSRAGTLNTGELFF.

This rearrangement joins TRBV19 to TRBJ2-1, with 10 bases aligning to TRBD2. Trimming took 5 bases from V and 0 from J; bases not matched to a gene: 1. The CDR3 spans 15 residues. CDR1 and CDR2 (germline): LNHDA, SQIVND (reference sequence). The CDR3 loop reads CASSPSGSSYNEQFF. The CDR3 DNA sequence: TGTGCCAGTAGTCCTAGCGGGAGCTCCTACAATGAGCAGTTCTTC.

This clone was counted only a few times. This chain joins TRBV2 and TRBJ1-2, with D possibly being TRBD1 (5 bases). From germline, CDR1 is SNHLY and CDR2 FYNNEI. The V end was cut by 4 bases, the J end by 2 bases, with 11 bases between. The CDR3 has 14 residues. DNA for the CDR3: TGTGCCAGCAGTGCGGCTGACAGAAACTATGGCTACACCTTC. Amino acids: CASSAADRNYGYTF.

This clone occurred a few times. The J gene is TRBJ2-5, the V gene TRBV5-4; D possibly corresponds to TRBD1 (6 bases). In germline, CDR1 is SGHNT, CDR2 YYREEE (reference sequence). This CDR3 is 16 amino acids long. Trimming cost V 0 bases and J 2 bases, with 14 bases left between them. In DNA, the CDR3 is TGTGCCAGCAGCTTGGAATCGACAGGCCCTCAAGAGACCCAGTACTTC. This codes for CASSLESTGPQETQYF.

This clone was observed once. V usage is TRBV7-2 and J usage is TRBJ2-7; 7 bases fit TRBD1. V dropped 4 bases and J dropped 3; count of bases not matched to a gene: 12. Germline values: CDR1 SGHTA, CDR2 FQGNSA. The CDR3 is 16 amino acids. The CDR3 DNA follows: TGTGCCAGCAGCTCCGCCGGACAGGTAAAGGGCTACGAGCAGTACTTC. It is translated as CASSSAGQVKGYEQYF.

This CDR3 is CASSYSTGGNYGYTF. The DNA of the CDR3 is TGTGCCAGCAGTTACTCCACAGGGGGGAACTATGGCTACACCTTC. This chain links TRBV6-5 with TRBJ1-2, with TRBD1 matching over 8 bases. The junction had 2 bases not matched to a gene; V was cut back by 0 bases and J by 2 bases. The CDR3 loop spans 15 amino acids. CDR1 and CDR2 from the germline V gene are MNHEY and SVGAGI.

This chain uses TRBV10-3 with TRBJ1-1; 8 positions agree with TRBD1. With V trimmed by 6 bases and J by 4 bases, 7 bases remained unmatched. This CDR3 is 14 amino acids long. Germline V gene sequence: CDR1 ENHRY, CDR2 SYGVKD. The CDR3 DNA follows: TGTGCCATCAGAATTGGACAGGGACCCACTGAAGCTTTCTTT. Translation gives CAIRIGQGPTEAFF.

The chain is built from TRBV5-1 and TRBJ2-1; 12 bases are shared with TRBD2. The V and J ends lost 4 bases and 5 bases, in that order; junction bases with no gene match: 10. There are 17 residues in the CDR3. Per germline, CDR1 SGHRS and CDR2 YFSETQ. The CDR3 region has the DNA TGCGCCAGCAGCATACGGACTAGCGGGAACATCAACAATGAGCAGTTCTTC. Translating it yields CASSIRTSGNINNEQFF.

This CDR3 is CASSRGLAGDTNNEQFF. CDR3 in DNA: TGTGCCAGCAGTCGCGGACTAGCGGGAGATACGAACAATGAGCAGTTCTTC. The chain joins TRBV11-2 to TRBJ2-1; TRBD2 matches at 13 bases. This CDR3 spans 17 amino acids. With 6 bases clipped from V and 5 bases from J, the junction kept 10 bases outside the gene matches. The V gene's germline CDR1 is SGHAT and CDR2 FQNNGV.

This sequence joins TRBV29-1 and TRBJ1-4, with D perhaps TRBD1 (5 bases). CDR3 length: 13 amino acids. CDR1 and CDR2 (germline): SQVTM, ANQGSEA. V lost 6 bases and J lost 12, with 20 bases in between. The chain's CDR3 is CSVAGSPSGELFF. CDR3 nucleotides: TGCAGCGTCGCCGGGTCCCCCTCGGGGGAACTGTTTTTT.

J is TRBJ1-1 and V is TRBV11-2; 9 nucleotides align to TRBD1. The CDR3 is made up of 14 amino acids. Losses at the gene ends were 5 bases for V and 11 bases for J; bases not matched to a gene: 12. In germline, CDR1 is SGHAT, CDR2 FQNNGV. The CDR3 spells CASSRPGTGSEAFF. The CDR3 bases are TGTGCCAGCAGCCGTCCCGGGACAGGGTCAGAGGCTTTCTTT.

A few counts support this clone. This rearrangement joins TRBV4-1 to TRBJ1-1; D is uncertain. The length of the CDR3 is 13 residues. Germline V lookup: CDR1 MGHRA, CDR2 YSYEKL. V shed 4 bases and J shed 3 bases, with 9 bases lying between them. The CDR3 reads CASSPPGYTEAFF. CDR3 nucleotides: TGCGCCAGCAGCCCCCCGGGGTACACTGAAGCTTTCTTT.

This sequence joins TRBV6-1 and TRBJ1-2; 8 nucleotides line up with TRBD1. V lost 2 bases to trimming and J lost 8 bases; unmatched junction nucleotides: 13. This CDR3 is built from 16 residues. CDR1 MNHNS and CDR2 SASEGT come from the germline V gene. In nucleotides, the CDR3 is TGTGCCAGCAGTGAAAGGGACAGGAACCTCGGAGAAGGCTACACCTTC. Residues: CASSERDRNLGEGYTF.

This chain joins TRBV4-2 and TRBJ1-3; no reliable D call. The CDR3 runs 16 residues. Germline V gives CDR1 LGHNA, CDR2 YNFKEQ. With 0 bases removed from V and 4 bases from J, the gap between germline ends came to 13 bases. CDR3 amino acids: CASSQETSPGGNTIYF. Here the CDR3 DNA reads TGTGCCAGCAGCCAAGAGACCTCACCGGGAGGAAACACCATATATTTT.

This clone has more than one count but fewer than ten. The chain carries TRBV2 and TRBJ2-2; 10 bases line up with TRBD2. V gave up 1 base and J gave up 1 base; unmatched junction bases: 6. The CDR3 extends over 18 amino acids. Germline assignment: CDR1 SNHLY and CDR2 FYNNEI. CDR3 sequence reads: CASSEVIGLAENTGELFF. DNA for the CDR3: TGTGCCAGCAGTGAAGTTATAGGACTAGCGGAGAACACCGGGGAGCTGTTTTTT.

The rearrangement uses TRBV7-9 and TRBJ2-1, with a weak D call TRBD2 (6 bases). Looked up from germline, CDR1 is SEHNR and CDR2 is FQNEAQ (reference sequence). Trimming took off 11 bases at V and 9 bases at J, with 17 bases between the two ends. The CDR3 is made up of 12 amino acids. The CDR3 DNA reads TGTGCCGGCCGGCCGGGGCGGGGTGAGCAGTTCTTC. The encoded protein is CAGRPGRGEQFF.